Below are 21 T cell receptor beta chains sequenced from a single sample in a study of T cell responses to AZD1222 COVID-19 vaccine. Profiling relied on immunoSEQ multiplex PCR, and the TCRdb table lists in-frame clones only, not all of them. The table has approximately 65,000 clones, 88% seen once. Specimen: peripheral blood, collected on day 0 of AZD1222 vaccination. All receptors derive from an adult in good health.

J is TRBJ2-7 and V is TRBV27, with TRBD1 matching 8 bases. The CDR3 extends over 18 amino acids. Germline V gene data show CDR1 as MNHEY and CDR2 as SMNVEV (reference sequence). J was trimmed by 2 bases and V by 3 bases; bases with no gene match: 15. CDR3 coding DNA: TGTGCCAGCAGTTTGTACTTCTCCCGACAGGGGCCAGCCTACGAGCAGTACTTC. Protein sequence: CASSLYFSRQGPAYEQYF.

The rearrangement joins TRBV7-9 to TRBJ1-4, with 7 bases identical to TRBD1. The CDR3 is 13 residues long. Germline V gives CDR1 SEHNR, CDR2 FQNEAQ (reference sequence). Trimming took 6 bases from V and 6 from J; bases not matched to a gene: 4. Here the CDR3 reads CASRTGNDEKLFF. The CDR3 DNA follows: TGTGCCAGCAGGACAGGGAATGATGAAAAACTGTTTTTT.

Only one count was recorded for this clone. V usage is TRBV6-5 and J usage is TRBJ2-2, with D perhaps TRBD1 (5 bases). CDR3 length: 15 residues. The germline V gene has CDR1 MNHEY and CDR2 SVGAGI. V lost 0 bases to trimming and J lost 2 bases, with 7 bases between them. CDR3 sequence: CASSYSGVNTGELFF. In DNA, the CDR3 is TGTGCCAGCAGTTACTCAGGGGTTAACACCGGGGAGCTGTTTTTT.

This sequence joins TRBV18 and TRBJ1-5; 8 positions agree with TRBD1. The V and J ends lost 3 bases and 1 base, in that order; junction bases with no gene match: 2. This CDR3 is 15 amino acids long. In germline, CDR1 is KGHSH, CDR2 LQKENI. The CDR3: CASSPTGASNQPQHF. DNA for the CDR3: TGTGCCAGCTCACCGACAGGGGCAAGCAATCAGCCCCAGCATTTT.

The chain joins TRBV6-5 to TRBJ2-1, with 11 bases aligning to TRBD2. Germline V lookup: CDR1 MNHEY, CDR2 SVGAGI. V lost 2 bases, J lost 8 bases, and 5 bases stayed unmatched. This CDR3 contains 15 residues. Written as DNA, the CDR3 is TGTGCCAGCAGTTACGGTGTAGCGGGAGGGGATGAGCAGTTCTTC. Translated: CASSYGVAGGDEQFF.

V gene TRBV12-3 or TRBV12-4 combines with J gene TRBJ2-1, with unresolved D. This CDR3 has 12 residues. V was trimmed by 7 bases and J by 5 bases, leaving 9 bases between them. In DNA form, the CDR3 reads TGTGCCAGCACCCTTAGAGACAATGAGCAGTTCTTC. Its translation: CASTLRDNEQFF.

V usage is TRBV5-1 and J usage is TRBJ2-1; 13 bases match TRBD2. CDR3 length: 16 amino acids. Germline V gives CDR1 SGHRS, CDR2 YFSETQ. V dropped 7 bases and J dropped 2; count of bases not matched to a gene: 6. CDR3 nucleotide sequence: TGCGCCAGCTCCTGGGGACTAGCGGGAACCTACAATGAGCAGTTCTTC. Its translation is CASSWGLAGTYNEQFF.

This sequence joins TRBV4-1 and TRBJ1-5; D possibly corresponds to TRBD1 (5 bases). V was trimmed by 3 bases and J by 9 bases, leaving 9 bases between them. The CDR3 contains 12 residues. CDR1 MGHRA and CDR2 YSYEKL come from the germline V gene. CDR3 region: CASSQVGGPQHF. DNA for the CDR3: TGCGCCAGCAGCCAGGTCGGGGGGCCCCAGCATTTT.

The genes are TRBV4-1 and TRBJ1-6; a possible D gene is TRBD1 (6 bases). The CDR3 sequence is 17 residues long. The V and J ends lost 5 bases and 8 bases respectively, with 22 bases between them. CDR1 and CDR2 from the germline V gene are MGHRA and YSYEKL. CDR3 sequence reads: CASSSKPQGMGDSPLHF. The DNA for the CDR3 is TGCGCCAGCAGCAGTAAACCTCAGGGGATGGGAGATTCACCCCTCCACTTT.

The gene calls are TRBV6-6 and TRBJ2-2; possibly TRBD2 for D (6 bases). V was clipped by 7 bases and J by 6 bases, with 18 bases between them. Germline-derived CDR1 and CDR2 are MNHNY and SVGAGI (reference sequence). This CDR3 region has 15 residues. Here the CDR3 DNA reads TGTGCCAGCAAGCCGGGGACTGTCTGGGCCGGGGAGCTGTTTTTT. Translation gives CASKPGTVWAGELFF.

The chain employs TRBV13 and TRBJ1-2, with no clear D. The germline CDR1 and CDR2 sequences are PRHDT and FYEKMQ (reference sequence). The CDR3 contains 13 residues. Deletions cut 5 bases from V and 6 bases from J, with 13 bases between. The CDR3 is CASSQGSPHGYTF. The CDR3 DNA is TGTGCCAGCAGCCAAGGGTCCCCTCATGGCTACACCTTC.

The rearrangement joins TRBV4-2 to TRBJ2-1, with 9 bases lining up with TRBD2. Looked up from germline, CDR1 is LGHNA and CDR2 is YNFKEQ. CDR3 size: 13 residues. Losses at the gene ends were 0 bases for V and 14 bases for J; bases not matched to a gene: 5. The CDR3 DNA reads as TGTGCCAGCAGCCAAGATCCCGCGGGAGGGGAGTTCTTC. Translating it yields CASSQDPAGGEFF.

Here the CDR3 reads CASSRETGTEAFF. The DNA of the CDR3 is TGTGCCAGCAGCCGCGAGACGGGCACTGAAGCTTTCTTT. The V gene is TRBV7-2, the J gene TRBJ1-1; D is unresolved. In germline, CDR1 is SGHTA, CDR2 FQGNSA. The CDR3 is 13 amino acids. V was shortened by 5 bases and J by 4 bases, with 11 bases between the two germline ends.

This chain links TRBV10-2 with TRBJ1-1; 8 nucleotides align to TRBD1. The CDR3 totals 14 residues. V shed 7 bases, J shed 7 bases, and the junction held 11 bases outside the gene matches. CDR1 WSHSY and CDR2 SAAADI come from the germline V gene. This chain's CDR3 is CASTKGGTGHEAFF. The CDR3 nucleotides read TGCGCCAGCACCAAGGGAGGGACAGGACATGAAGCTTTCTTT.

The genes are TRBV5-6 and TRBJ1-4; D remains unclear. The CDR3 is made up of 17 amino acids. V was shortened by 0 bases and J by 7 bases, with 19 bases between the two germline ends. Germline V gene sequence: CDR1 SGHDT, CDR2 YYEEEE. The CDR3 reads CASSLVFAPLSLEKLFF. The CDR3 coding sequence is TGTGCCAGCAGCTTGGTATTTGCCCCTCTCTCTCTTGAAAAACTGTTTTTT.

This sequence joins TRBV7-2 and TRBJ1-6; D unresolved. Germline V gene data show CDR1 as SGHTA and CDR2 as FQGNSA. The CDR3 is made up of 15 amino acids. V lost 5 bases and J lost 5, with 13 bases in between. The CDR3 nucleotides are TGTGCCAGCAGCCCCTTCGGTGGAGATAATTCACCCCTCCACTTT. It yields the protein CASSPFGGDNSPLHF.

V usage is TRBV6-5 and J usage is TRBJ1-5, with unresolved D. V lost 7 bases and J lost 0, with 13 bases in between. The CDR3 contains 15 residues. Germline V gene sequence: CDR1 MNHEY, CDR2 SVGAGI. The CDR3 nucleotides read TGTGCCAGCATGGACGCCGGTTATAGCAATCAGCCCCAGCATTTT. It is translated as CASMDAGYSNQPQHF.

The chain carries TRBV2 and TRBJ1-5; 7 bases are a match to TRBD1. The V and J ends lost 2 bases and 7 bases, in that order; junction bases with no gene match: 5. Germline V lookup: CDR1 SNHLY, CDR2 FYNNEI. The CDR3 is made up of 14 amino acids. The CDR3, as DNA: TGTGCCAGCAGTGAATTCGACAGGGTCCAGCCCCAGCATTTT. Encoded protein: CASSEFDRVQPQHF. Filled out from reference TRBV2 and TRBJ1-5, the complete variable domain reads EPEVTQTPSHQVTQMGQEVILRCVPISNHLYFYWYRQILGQKVEFLVSFYNNEISEKSEIFDDQFSVERPDGSNFTLKIRSTKLEDSAMYFCASSEFDRVQPQHFGDGTRLSIL.

The gene calls are TRBV7-9 and TRBJ2-7; D not certain. Trimming pared 2 bases from V and 5 bases from J, leaving 10 bases between. In germline, CDR1 is SEHNR, CDR2 FQNEAQ (reference sequence). This CDR3 region has 13 residues. CDR3 DNA: TGTGCCAGCAGCTTAAGTGAGGTGCACGAGCAGTACTTC. Its protein is CASSLSEVHEQYF.

This sequence joins TRBV5-5 and TRBJ1-1; D possibly corresponds to TRBD1 (5 bases). Trimming pared 5 bases from V and 0 bases from J, leaving 23 bases between. The CDR3 has 18 amino acids. Germline V gene sequence: CDR1 SGHKS, CDR2 YYEKEE (reference sequence). CDR3 loop: CASRGGREGAVMNTEAFF. CDR3 nucleotides: TGTGCCAGCAGGGGCGGGAGGGAAGGGGCCGTTATGAACACTGAAGCTTTCTTT.

The gene calls are TRBV19 and TRBJ1-2; D unresolved. V lost 7 bases, J lost 8 bases, and 14 bases lay in between. The germline V gene encodes CDR1 LNHDA and CDR2 SQIVND (reference sequence). The length of the CDR3 is 12 residues. The CDR3 DNA sequence: TGTGCCAGTATGGTCCTTGGCGGCGGCTACACCTTC. It encodes CASMVLGGGYTF.